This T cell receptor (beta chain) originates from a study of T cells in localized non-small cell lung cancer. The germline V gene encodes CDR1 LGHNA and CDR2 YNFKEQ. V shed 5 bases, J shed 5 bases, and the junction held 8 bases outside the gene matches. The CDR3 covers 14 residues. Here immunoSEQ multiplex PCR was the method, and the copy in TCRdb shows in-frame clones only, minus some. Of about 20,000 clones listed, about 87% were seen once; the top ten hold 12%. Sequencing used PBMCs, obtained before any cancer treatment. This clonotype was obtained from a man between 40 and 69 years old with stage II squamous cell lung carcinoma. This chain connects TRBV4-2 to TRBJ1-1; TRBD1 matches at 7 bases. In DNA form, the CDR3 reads TGTGCCAGCAGCGCCGGGACAGTAGAAACTGAAGCTTTCTTT. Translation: CASSAGTVETEAFF.